The clone carrying this TCR beta chain was detected ten times or more. The antigen remains unidentified. V shed 5 bases, J shed 9 bases, and the junction held 12 bases outside the gene matches. CDR3 length: 15 residues. Germline loops: CDR1 LNHDA, CDR2 SQIVND (reference sequence). Treatment was busulfan-fludarabine conditioning, a marrow graft, and cyclophosphamide on days +3 and +4. This specimen comes from a study of T cells after posttransplantation cyclophosphamide. Study-level findings and limits: After PTCy, TRB diversity resembled that of CNI/methotrexate controls. Tissue-infiltrating T cells from skin or gut overlapped little with blood T cells.

Profiling relied on immunoSEQ multiplex PCR, and the TCRdb table lists in-frame clones only, not all of them. Altogether 1,700 or so clones were found in the sample, and no singletons occur. The sequences come from PBMCs, collected 32 days after allogeneic stem cell transplant with posttransplant cyclophosphamide. This clonotype was obtained from a female patient aged 35 to 55 who received an allogeneic stem cell transplant from a related donor, was CMV-positive, and had no GVHD. Certain T cells may be donor cells from the graft. J is TRBJ1-1 and V is TRBV19; TRBD1 matches 10 bases. The CDR3 spells CASSSGQGVGAQAFF. CDR3 nucleotides: TGTGCCAGTAGTTCTGGACAGGGGGTCGGCGCTCAAGCTTTCTTT.